This is a list of T cell receptor beta chains from one sample in a study of a mutant IDH1 vaccine in newly diagnosed glioma. Clones were read by immunoSEQ multiplex PCR, and TCRdb kept only the in-frame ones, dropping some. The repertoire consists of approximately 50,000 clones, with approximately 76% occurring once and the leading ten covering over 4.5%. Their antigen targets remain unknown. Sequenced here: PBMCs, sampled from a glioma patient whose treatment included an IDH1 peptide vaccine. These receptors originate from a middle-aged woman with glioma. Some clones in this sample may be carry-over from other donors' samples. The CDR3 runs from the conserved cysteine through the conserved F or W. The D gene is left open where the match is weak. Clone size appears in some rows only: once, few, many, or a class for an expanded clone.

V	D	J	size	CDR3	DNA
TRBV6-5	.	TRBJ2-3	.	CASSYSNTGFTDTQYF	TGTGCCAGCAGTTACTCGAATACGGGGTTCACAGATACGCAGTATTTT
TRBV5-5	.	TRBJ1-1	.	CASSLGSNTEAFF	TGTGCCAGCAGCCTCGGGTCGAACACTGAAGCTTTCTTT
TRBV6-1	.	TRBJ1-2	.	CASSEGTGSYGYTF	TGTGCCAGCAGTGAAGGCACAGGGTCCTATGGCTACACCTTC
TRBV21-1	.	TRBJ1-1	.	CASSSQAGGVNTEAFF	TGTGCCAGCAGCTCCCAGGCGGGAGGGGTGAACACTGAAGCTTTCTTT
TRBV29-1	.	TRBJ2-3	.	CSVNSRQDDLADTQYF	TGCAGCGTTAACTCTCGACAGGACGACCTAGCGGATACGCAGTATTTT
TRBV4-1	.	TRBJ2-7	.	CASSQAFGGLYEQYF	TGCGCCAGCAGCCAAGCTTTTGGGGGGCTCTACGAGCAGTACTTC
TRBV7-9	.	TRBJ1-2	few	CASSYQPYGYTF	TGTGCCAGCAGCTATCAGCCCTATGGCTACACCTTC
TRBV14	.	TRBJ2-1	.	CASSLGRYNEQFF	TGTGCCAGCAGCCTTGGACGGTACAATGAGCAGTTCTTC
TRBV18	.	TRBJ1-1	few	CASSPGGDTEAFF	TGTGCCAGCTCACCTGGGGGGGACACTGAAGCTTTCTTT
TRBV19	TRBD1	TRBJ1-3	few	CASRAEGGGRNTIYF	TGTGCCAGCCGGGCGGAGGGAGGGGGCCGAAACACCATATATTTT
TRBV6-1	TRBD1	TRBJ2-2	.	CASSGTGGSNTGELFF	TGTGCCAGCAGTGGCACAGGGGGCTCGAACACCGGGGAGCTGTTTTTT
TRBV2	TRBD1	TRBJ1-1	.	CASSAGQAYTEAFF	TGTGCCAGCAGTGCAGGACAGGCCTACACTGAAGCTTTCTTT
TRBV19	.	TRBJ2-3	.	CATYRADTQYF	TGTGCCACCTACAGGGCAGATACGCAGTATTTT
TRBV6-5	.	TRBJ2-3	.	CASSSPLSGRRDTQYF	TGTGCCAGCAGTTCCCCTCTGAGCGGACGGCGGGATACGCAGTATTTT
TRBV2	.	TRBJ2-3	.	CASRGDSWGEQYF	TGTGCCAGCAGAGGGGACTCCTGGGGAGAGCAGTATTTT
TRBV11-2	TRBD1	TRBJ1-6	.	CASSKKQGGTYNSPLHF	TGTGCCAGCAGCAAAAAACAGGGGGGGACCTATAATTCACCCCTCCACTTT
TRBV5-1	.	TRBJ1-1	.	CASSSKDSLNTEAFF	TGCGCCAGCAGCTCCAAGGACAGCTTGAACACTGAAGCTTTCTTT
TRBV30	TRBD2	TRBJ2-7	.	CAWSGGATRVYEQYF	TGTGCCTGGAGCGGGGGGGCTACCCGGGTTTACGAGCAGTACTTC